These 19 T cell receptor beta chains were all obtained from the same sample, sequenced in a study of tumor and adjacent non-tumor tissue in lung cancer. A modified ARM-PCR protocol with three rounds of nested PCR amplified TCRbeta. TCRdb reprocessed the multiplex PCR reads via MiXCR and lists one record per CDR3 protein. The sample lists 60,000 or so distinct CDR3 sequences, around two thirds occurring once. RNA was extracted from bulk tissue without any cell sorting. Distant lung tissue was collected more than 3 cm away from the tumor edge. The sample comprised distant non-tumor lung tissue. The origin of the receptors is a man in his sixties or seventies with non-small cell lung cancer.

For this clonotype: A read error is possible here, since a much larger clone lies one base away. The chain is built from TRBV4-2 and TRBJ2-1; TRBD2 agrees at 7 bases. The germline CDR1 and CDR2 sequences are LGHNA and YNFKEQ. This CDR3 has 14 residues. The CDR3 bases are TGTACCAGCAGCCAGCCCGGGACTACCAATGAGCAGTTCTTC. Translating it yields CTSSQPGTTNEQFF.

Note on this clonotype: The junction and the germline gene differ at one end; a read error may be behind it. This chain joins TRBV11-2 and TRBJ2-7; D possibly corresponds to TRBD2 (5 bases). Germline V lookup: CDR1 SGHAT, CDR2 FQNNGV. CDR3 length: 12 residues. CDR3 loop: CTSGLGFNEQYF. For the CDR3, the DNA is TGTACCAGCGGCTTAGGCTTCAACGAGCAGTACTTC. The whole variable domain, filled in from reference TRBV11-2 and TRBJ2-7, reads EAGVAQSPRYKIIEKRQSVAFWCNPISGHATLYWYQQILGQGPKLLIQFQNNGVVDDSQLPKDRFSAERLKGVDSTLKIQPAKLEDSAVYLCTSGLGFNEQYFGPGTRLTVT.

The chain recombines TRBV6-1 with TRBJ2-1; maybe TRBD2 (6 bases). The CDR3 runs to 19 residues. V was clipped by 9 bases and J by 1 base, with 28 bases between them. Germline CDR1 MNHNS, CDR2 SASEGT. The CDR3 DNA sequence: TGTGCCAGTTCGGGACGGGGGAATCGTGATAGTAGATCCTACAATGAGCAGTTCTTC. Translated, it gives CASSGRGNRDSRSYNEQFF.

This clonotype has more than one count but fewer than ten. The chain recombines TRBV28 with TRBJ2-7, with 7 bases identical to TRBD2. Germline CDR1 and CDR2: MDHEN and SYDVKM. V was pared by 4 bases and J by 2 bases, with 5 bases of the junction left unmatched. The CDR3 covers 14 residues. CDR3 amino acids: CASSSRRGAYEQYF. The CDR3 DNA is TGTGCCAGCAGTTCTCGCCGGGGGGCCTACGAGCAGTACTTC. Full variable domain (missing parts from reference TRBV28 and TRBJ2-7): DVKVTQSSRYLVKRTGEKVFLECVQDMDHENMFWYRQDPGLGLRLIYFSYDVKMKEKGDIPEGYSVSREKKERFSLILESASTNQTSMYLCASSSRRGAYEQYFGPGTRLTVT.

A single count supports this clonotype. J is TRBJ2-7 and V is TRBV20-1; TRBD2 matches 14 bases. V lost 6 bases and J lost 2; bases outside the gene matches: 6. From germline, CDR1 is DFQATT and CDR2 SNEGSKA (reference sequence). The CDR3 is made up of 15 amino acids. The CDR3 protein is CSASGTSGSPYEQYF. As DNA, the CDR3 is TGCAGTGCAAGCGGGACTAGCGGGAGCCCCTACGAGCAGTACTTC.

Note on this clonotype: Germline is not matched at one junction end, which may reflect a read error. Here the CDR3 reads CASTRGDPEETQYF. CDR3 nucleotide sequence: TGTGCCAGCACCCGTGGTGATCCAGAAGAGACACAGTACTTC. The chain combines TRBV11-1 with TRBJ2-5, with D unclear. CDR1 and CDR2 from the germline V gene are SGHAT and FQDESV (reference sequence). CDR3 length equals 14 residues. The whole variable domain, filled in from reference TRBV11-1 and TRBJ2-5, reads EAEVAQSPRYKITEKSQAVAFWCDPISGHATLYWYRQILGQGPELLVQFQDESVVDDSQLPKDRFSAERLKGVDSTLKIQPAELGDSAMYLCASTRGDPEETQYFGPGTRLLVL.

This clonotype was picked up many times. The chain carries TRBV6-1 and TRBJ1-3, with TRBD1 matching over 9 bases. There are 16 residues in the CDR3. Germline CDR1 is MNHNS and CDR2 is SASEGT. Trimming took 1 base from V and 2 from J; bases not matched to a gene: 3. The CDR3 nucleotides are TGTGCCAGCAGTGAAGTGAGGACAGGGGCTGGAAACACCATATATTTT. Encoded protein: CASSEVRTGAGNTIYF.

Concerning this clonotype itself: The junction differs from germline at one of its ends, possibly a read error. The V gene is TRBV12-3 or TRBV12-4, the J gene TRBJ2-1, with 7 bases aligning to TRBD1. CDR3 size: 14 residues. The CDR3 loop is CASSGQEGDNKQFF. The CDR3 DNA sequence: TGTGCCAGCAGTGGACAGGAAGGTGACAATAAGCAGTTCTTC.

This clonotype was counted at least ten times. CDR3: CASSQDRQGGNTEAFF. CDR3 bases: TGTGCCAGCAGCCAAGATCGGCAGGGCGGGAACACTGAAGCTTTCTTT. The genes are TRBV4-2 and TRBJ1-1; D is possibly TRBD1 (5 bases). The CDR3 runs to 16 residues. The V gene lost 0 bases and the J gene lost 1 base, with 12 bases spanning the gap. Germline V gene lookup returns CDR1 LGHNA and CDR2 YNFKEQ.

This clonotype has just one count. The genes are TRBV29-1 and TRBJ1-3; D is possibly TRBD1 (6 bases). Trimming took 2 bases from V and 4 from J, leaving 21 bases between them. Per the germline V gene, CDR1 is SQVTM and CDR2 is ANQGSEA. The CDR3 loop spans 17 amino acids. DNA of the CDR3: TGCAGCGTTGAACTCCCCGGGGCAGGGGCGGAGGGAAACACCATATATTTT. Its translation: CSVELPGAGAEGNTIYF.

This chain links TRBV2 with TRBJ2-5; D may be TRBD2 (5 bases). There are 13 residues in the CDR3. V was clipped by 2 bases and J by 6 bases, with 10 bases between them. Per germline, CDR1 SNHLY and CDR2 FYNNEI. CDR3 coding DNA: TGTGCCAGCAGTGAACTGCACGGGAAGACCCAGTACTTC. This sequence encodes CASSELHGKTQYF.

For this clonotype: A single base separates this from a much larger clone, so it may be a read error. This chain links TRBV6-1 with TRBJ2-2, with TRBD1 identical over 9 bases. The V segment lost 6 bases and the J segment 4 bases; nucleotides outside the gene matches: 3. This CDR3 has 14 amino acids. CDR1 MNHNS and CDR2 SASEGT come from the germline V gene. DNA of the CDR3: TGTGCCAGCAGAGCACAGGGGGCCACCGGGGAGCTGTTTTTT. This gives the protein CASRAQGATGELFF.

The rearrangement links TRBV6-1 to TRBJ2-2; D is perhaps TRBD2 (6 bases). Germline loops: CDR1 MNHNS, CDR2 SASEGT. This CDR3 is 16 amino acids long. V was cut by 3 bases and J by 7 bases, with 18 bases left in between. This chain's CDR3 is CASSDSRGSYIGELFF. The CDR3 nucleotides read TGTGCCAGCAGTGATTCGCGGGGTTCGTACATCGGGGAGCTGTTTTTT.

The gene calls are TRBV12-3 or TRBV12-4 and TRBJ2-3; 8 bases agree with TRBD1. The CDR3 totals 14 residues. V shed 7 bases, J shed 5 bases, and the junction held 8 bases outside the gene matches. The CDR3 nucleotides are TGTGCCAGCACTGGGACAGGCCACAGAGATACGCAGTATTTT. Amino acids: CASTGTGHRDTQYF.

On this clonotype: A junction end diverges from the germline sequence, so it may reflect a read error. This chain links TRBV11-2 with TRBJ1-1; D perhaps matches TRBD1 (5 bases). The CDR3 extends over 14 amino acids. From germline, CDR1 is SGHAT and CDR2 FQNNGV. CDR3 sequence (DNA): TGTTCCAGTAGCTCCAGGGCGGGGAACACTGAAGCTTTCTTT. Translated, it gives CSSSSRAGNTEAFF.

By its share, this clonotype is hyperexpanded (1% or more). This chain uses TRBV6-1 with TRBJ2-6; TRBD1 is a possible D gene (6 bases). V was clipped by 4 bases and J by 0 bases, with 10 bases between them. From germline, CDR1 is MNHNS and CDR2 SASEGT. The length of the CDR3 is 16 residues. CDR3 loop: CASSAEDSSGANVLTF. As DNA, the CDR3 is TGTGCCAGCAGTGCCGAGGACAGCTCTGGGGCCAACGTCCTGACTTTC.

In regard to this clonotype: The junction and the germline gene differ at one end; a read error may be behind it. This chain joins TRBV11-1 and TRBJ2-7; TRBD2 is a possible D gene (6 bases). Germline CDR1 SGHAT, CDR2 FQDESV (reference sequence). The CDR3 runs to 16 residues. CDR3 region: CASSLARLVESYEQYF. The CDR3 DNA is TGTGCAAGCAGCTTAGCGCGACTAGTGGAATCCTACGAACAGTACTTC. Drawing the rest from reference TRBV11-1 and TRBJ2-7, the complete variable domain is EAEVAQSPRYKITEKSQAVAFWCDPISGHATLYWYRQILGQGPELLVQFQDESVVDDSQLPKDRFSAERLKGVDSTLKIQPAELGDSAMYLCASSLARLVESYEQYFGPGTRLTVT.

Concerning this clonotype: This could be a read error, since a much larger clone is one nucleotide away. The rearrangement uses TRBV10-3 and TRBJ2-7, with D perhaps TRBD2 (7 bases). CDR1 ENHRY and CDR2 SYGVKD come from the germline V gene. The CDR3 is 13 residues long. The CDR3 loop is CAISGGGLYQQYF. Written as DNA, the CDR3 is TGTGCCATCAGTGGCGGGGGCCTCTACCAGCAGTACTTC.

At least ten counts were recorded for this clonotype. The chain carries TRBV29-1 and TRBJ1-1, with a possible D match to TRBD1 (6 bases). The CDR3 covers 12 residues. The V end was cut by 7 bases, the J end by 9 bases, with 18 bases between. Germline CDR1 is SQVTM and CDR2 is ANQGSEA. CDR3 in amino acids: CSGAMGAEQAFF. The CDR3 DNA follows: TGCAGCGGAGCCATGGGGGCCGAACAAGCTTTCTTT.